These 20 T cell receptor beta chains were all obtained from the same sample, sequenced in a study of blood T cells in healthy people across ages. It was with a sample-barcoded 5' primer and a J-beta primer mix that a second PCR of roughly 7 to 11 cycles was run. TCRdb called the 5' RACE reads again in MiXCR, with one record for every CDR3 protein. The sample consists of approximately 1.5 million distinct CDR3 sequences, roughly 43% of them appearing once. Sequences were obtained from blood. These receptor sequences come from a woman between 18 and 29 years old in good health.

There are a few counts of this clonotype. The chain recombines TRBV20-1 with TRBJ2-2; tentative D call: TRBD2 (5 bases). From germline, CDR1 is DFQATT and CDR2 SNEGSKA (reference sequence). The V and J ends lost 7 bases and 2 bases respectively, with 14 bases between them. This CDR3 spans 14 amino acids. The CDR3 here is CSVAPRLNTGELFF. Written as DNA, the CDR3 is TGCAGTGTGGCCCCGAGACTAAACACCGGGGAGCTGTTTTTT.

V usage is TRBV18 and J usage is TRBJ1-5; 9 bases line up with TRBD1. The length of the CDR3 is 14 residues. CDR1 KGHSH and CDR2 LQKENI come from the germline V gene. V gave up 6 bases and J gave up 6 bases; unmatched junction bases: 6. The DNA for the CDR3 is TGTGCCAGCTCCGAGGACAGGGGAGTTCAGCCCCAGCATTTT. Protein product: CASSEDRGVQPQHF.

This clonotype has more than one count but fewer than ten. The chain recombines TRBV6-6 with TRBJ2-3, with 7 bases identical to TRBD2. This CDR3 has 15 residues. The V gene end was trimmed by 4 bases and the J gene end by 1 base; junction bases not matched to a gene: 5. Looked up from germline, CDR1 is MNHNY and CDR2 is SVGAGI (reference sequence). Written as DNA, the CDR3 is TGTGCCAGCAGTTCACTAGCGCGACGCACAGATACGCAGTATTTT. It translates to CASSSLARRTDTQYF.

This chain joins TRBV30 and TRBJ2-1; 8 nucleotides agree with TRBD1. Germline V gene data show CDR1 as GTSNPN and CDR2 as SVGIG (reference sequence). The CDR3 runs 15 residues. V gave up 0 bases and J gave up 6 bases; unmatched junction bases: 7. As DNA, the CDR3 is TGTGCCTGGAGTGTACGAGGGACAGGTAGCAATGAGCAGTTCTTC. As protein: CAWSVRGTGSNEQFF.

This chain links TRBV7-2 with TRBJ2-3, with D unresolved. Germline V gene data show CDR1 as SGHTA and CDR2 as FQGNSA. V was cut by 2 bases and J by 2 bases, with 11 bases left in between. The CDR3 sequence is 15 residues long. CDR3 residues: CASSLTQLDTDTQYF. CDR3 DNA: TGTGCCAGCAGCTTAACGCAACTTGACACAGATACGCAGTATTTT.

V is TRBV9 and J is TRBJ2-5; TRBD2 agrees at 14 bases. CDR3 length: 17 residues. Trimming removed 3 bases from V and 5 bases from J; junction bases left unmatched: 9. Germline V lookup: CDR1 SGDLS, CDR2 YYNGEE. DNA of the CDR3: TGTGCCAGCAGCGAAAGGGGACTAGCGGGAGTATTGGAGACCCAGTACTTC. It encodes CASSERGLAGVLETQYF.

V is TRBV7-9 and J is TRBJ2-3, with 8 nucleotides matching TRBD2. Trimming removed 4 bases from V and 0 bases from J; junction bases left unmatched: 3. Germline V gives CDR1 SEHNR, CDR2 FQNEAQ (reference sequence). This CDR3 is built from 15 residues. The CDR3 DNA sequence: TGTGCCAGCAGCTACGCTAGCGGGAGCACAGATACGCAGTATTTT. Its protein is CASSYASGSTDTQYF.

This clonotype was picked up a small number of times. The chain combines TRBV3-1 with TRBJ1-4, with 8 positions matching TRBD1. The CDR3 consists of 14 residues. V shed 1 base and J 10 bases; nucleotides not matched to a gene: 5. The V gene's germline CDR1 is LGHDT and CDR2 YNNKEL (reference sequence). The CDR3, as DNA: TGTGCCAGCAGCCAAGGGACAGGGAGGGCAAAACTGTTTTTT. It specifies CASSQGTGRAKLFF.

Concerning this clonotype: A clone one base away is much larger, so this may be a read error. The J gene is TRBJ2-1, the V gene TRBV6-2 or TRBV6-3; D remains unclear. The CDR3 extends over 12 amino acids. Germline loops: CDR1 MNHEY, CDR2 SVGEGT. The CDR3 nucleotides are TGTGCCAGCAGTAGTAGAAACAATGGGCAGTTCTTC. This encodes CASSSRNNGQFF.

The chain joins TRBV4-1 to TRBJ1-1; D gene ambiguous. Germline CDR1 is MGHRA and CDR2 is YSYEKL. V lost 3 bases and J 0 bases, leaving 14 bases between the germline ends. CDR3 size: 16 residues. The CDR3 sequence is CASSQAVNRVNTEAFF. CDR3 coding DNA: TGCGCCAGCAGCCAGGCGGTGAACCGGGTGAACACTGAAGCTTTCTTT.

In its sample, this clonotype was seen a few times. The chain has TRBV29-1 and TRBJ1-5; perhaps TRBD1 as D (6 bases). V was shortened by 4 bases and J by 5 bases, with 15 bases between the two germline ends. Germline CDR1 and CDR2: SQVTM and ANQGSEA. The CDR3 is made up of 14 amino acids. CDR3 sequence: CSVAQGNTDQPQHF. The CDR3 coding sequence is TGCAGCGTTGCGCAGGGGAATACCGATCAGCCCCAGCATTTT.

The CDR3, as DNA: TGTGCCAGCAGCGCTTCGGACGGACTGAAGGGCGAGCAGTACTTC. Translation gives CASSASDGLKGEQYF. The J gene is TRBJ2-4, the V gene TRBV27; possible D gene TRBD2, 5 bases. The J call is doubtful: the DNA matches TRBJ2-7 better. This CDR3 is built from 15 residues. CDR1 and CDR2 (germline): MNHEY, SMNVEV (reference sequence).

This clonotype was recorded many times. V gene TRBV29-1 combines with J gene TRBJ1-1, with TRBD1 matching 10 bases. V dropped 4 bases and J dropped 2; count of bases not matched to a gene: 4. In germline, CDR1 is SQVTM, CDR2 ANQGSEA. The CDR3 is made up of 14 amino acids. The chain's CDR3 is CSVGGQGGNTEAFF. CDR3 in DNA: TGCAGCGTTGGAGGACAGGGGGGAAACACTGAAGCTTTCTTT.

V gene TRBV28 combines with J gene TRBJ2-7; TRBD1 aligns across 8 bases. Matching the DNA end better, TRBJ2-4 makes the J call doubtful. The germline CDR1 and CDR2 sequences are MDHEN and SYDVKM. This CDR3 is built from 15 residues. The CDR3 loop is CASSQLRGLLDIQYF. CDR3 in DNA: TGTGCCAGCAGTCAACTCAGGGGGCTCTTAGACATTCAGTACTTC.

This clonotype was detected ten times or more. The genes are TRBV27 and TRBJ1-5, with D maybe TRBD1 (6 bases). The CDR3 has 14 amino acids. V was pared by 2 bases and J by 6 bases, with 11 bases between. Germline CDR1 and CDR2: MNHEY and SMNVEV (reference sequence). CDR3 DNA: TGTGCCAGCAGTTTAGGGGGCAGAGGTCAGCCCCAGCATTTT. Protein: CASSLGGRGQPQHF.

As to this clonotype: A read error may account for a junction end that differs from germline. The J gene is TRBJ1-2, the V gene TRBV12-3 or TRBV12-4; 8 bases are shared with TRBD1. The length of the CDR3 is 13 residues. This chain's CDR3 is CVSRVTGDAGYTF. The CDR3 DNA reads TGTGTCAGCAGGGTGACAGGGGATGCTGGCTACACCTTC.

This chain links TRBV20-1 with TRBJ2-5, with D tentatively TRBD2 (6 bases). V was pared by 6 bases and J by 11 bases, with 31 bases between. Germline V gene lookup returns CDR1 DFQATT and CDR2 SNEGSKA (reference sequence). The length of the CDR3 is 16 residues. In DNA form, the CDR3 reads TGCAGTGCCAGGAGGCACGGGGGAAGCTCCTACAATGAGCAGTACTTC. This gives the protein CSARRHGGSSYNEQYF.

The chain uses TRBV11-2 and TRBJ2-7, with 7 bases lining up with TRBD2. The CDR3 covers 17 residues. Per germline, CDR1 SGHAT and CDR2 FQNNGV. The V segment lost 1 base and the J segment 2 bases; nucleotides outside the gene matches: 11. The CDR3 sequence: CASSLAHREDKPYEQYF. CDR3 in DNA: TGTGCCAGCAGCTTAGCCCACCGGGAGGACAAACCCTACGAGCAGTACTTC.

This chain uses TRBV29-1 with TRBJ2-5; D possibly matches TRBD1 or TRBD2 (6 bases each). Trimming took 6 bases from V and 5 from J, leaving 13 bases between them. Germline V CDR1 and CDR2: SQVTM, ANQGSEA. This CDR3 spans 12 amino acids. The CDR3 loop is CSVPQGRETQYF. CDR3 DNA: TGCAGCGTGCCCCAGGGGAGGGAGACCCAGTACTTC.

In this sample, this clonotype turned up a few times. The genes are TRBV4-3 and TRBJ2-1; D is unresolved. The better agreement between TRBJ2-7 and the DNA end casts doubt on the J call. Germline CDR1 is LGHNA and CDR2 is YSLEER. CDR3 length: 15 amino acids. The CDR3 DNA reads TGCGCCAGCAGCCAAGAATTGGCCAGGATCAATGAGCAGTACTTC. Its translation: CASSQELARINEQYF.